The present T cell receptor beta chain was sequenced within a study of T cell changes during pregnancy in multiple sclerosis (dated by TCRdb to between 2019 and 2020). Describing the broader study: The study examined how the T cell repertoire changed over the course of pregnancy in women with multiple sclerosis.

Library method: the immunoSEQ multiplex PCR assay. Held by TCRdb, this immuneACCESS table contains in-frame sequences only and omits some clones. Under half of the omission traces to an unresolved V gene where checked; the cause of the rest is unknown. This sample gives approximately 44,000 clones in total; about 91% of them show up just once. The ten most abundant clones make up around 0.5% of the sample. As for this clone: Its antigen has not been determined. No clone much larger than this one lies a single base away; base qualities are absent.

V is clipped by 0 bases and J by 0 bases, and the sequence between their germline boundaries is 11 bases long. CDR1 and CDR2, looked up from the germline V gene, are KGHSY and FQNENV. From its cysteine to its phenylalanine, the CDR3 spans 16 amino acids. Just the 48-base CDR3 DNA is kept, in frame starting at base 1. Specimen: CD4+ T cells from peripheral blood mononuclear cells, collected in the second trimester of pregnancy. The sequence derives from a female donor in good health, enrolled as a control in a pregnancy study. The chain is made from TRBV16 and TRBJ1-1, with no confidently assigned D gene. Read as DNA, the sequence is TGTGCCAGCAGCCAATCCCCGTCGCGGATGAACACTGAAGCTTTCTTT. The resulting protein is CASSQSPSRMNTEAFF.